The next 22 T cell receptor beta chains were all read from a single sample in a study of T cell clonotyping in hematopoietic cell transplantation. Time point of the sample: recipient sample about 28 days before transplant, after cytoreduction. Libraries were prepared by immunoSEQ multiplex PCR; TCRdb keeps only in-frame clonotypes and omits some of them. Among 20,000 to 30,000 clones, 75% to 85% were seen once, and the ten largest hold 24%. The sequencing here drew on peripheral blood mononuclear cells, taken before stem cell transplant. These receptors all stem from a woman aged 55-69 years with acute myeloid leukemia. Some clones in this sample may be carry-over from other donors' samples.

J is TRBJ2-7 and V is TRBV9; D may be TRBD2 (5 bases). Per germline, CDR1 SGDLS and CDR2 YYNGEE. With 0 bases removed from V and 3 bases from J, the gap between germline ends came to 13 bases. There are 15 residues in the CDR3. The CDR3, as DNA: TGTGCCAGCAGCGTAGCCTGGTCCGGGGACTACGAGCAGTACTTC. Its translation: CASSVAWSGDYEQYF.

V is TRBV13 and J is TRBJ2-3; TRBD1 matches 8 bases. The length of the CDR3 is 19 residues. Trimming at V came to 0 bases and at J to 0 bases, leaving 11 bases not matched to a gene. CDR1 PRHDT and CDR2 FYEKMQ come from the germline V gene (reference sequence). The CDR3 region has the DNA TGTGCCAGCAGCTTAGGAGGGGACAGGAGTTTTCGGAGCACAGATACGCAGTATTTT. This sequence encodes CASSLGGDRSFRSTDTQYF.

The genes are TRBV27 and TRBJ1-5, with D possibly matching TRBD1 (5 bases). The CDR3 runs to 14 residues. Trimming cost V 2 bases and J 6 bases, with 11 bases left between them. Per germline, CDR1 MNHEY and CDR2 SMNVEV (reference sequence). The CDR3 protein is CASSLPGYGQPQHF. In DNA, the CDR3 is TGTGCCAGCAGTTTACCAGGGTACGGTCAGCCCCAGCATTTT.

The rearrangement links TRBV5-6 to TRBJ2-5; perhaps TRBD2 as D (5 bases). Trimming took off 0 bases at V and 7 bases at J, with 13 bases between the two ends. Germline V CDR1 and CDR2: SGHDT, YYEEEE. This CDR3 is built from 14 residues. The CDR3 sequence is CASSLGVGEGTQYF. CDR3 in DNA: TGTGCCAGCAGCTTGGGAGTGGGAGAAGGGACCCAGTACTTC.

This sequence joins TRBV19 and TRBJ2-7; 11 nucleotides line up with TRBD2. Per the germline V gene, CDR1 is LNHDA and CDR2 is SQIVND (reference sequence). CDR3 length: 15 amino acids. Trimming took 2 bases from V and 2 from J; bases not matched to a gene: 2. In DNA form, the CDR3 reads TGTGCCAGTAGTATAATAGCGGGAGGGCCCTACGAGCAGTACTTC. Protein product: CASSIIAGGPYEQYF.

The V and J genes are TRBV7-2 and TRBJ1-6; D is unresolved. Trimming cost V 3 bases and J 8 bases, with 5 bases left between them. CDR1 SGHTA and CDR2 FQGNSA come from the germline V gene. This CDR3 is 12 amino acids long. CDR3 region: CASSFPYSPLHF. For the CDR3, the DNA is TGTGCCAGCAGCTTTCCCTATTCACCCCTCCACTTT.

On this clone: An end of the junction differs from the germline gene, which may be a read error. This sequence joins TRBV7-7 and TRBJ1-1; 7 bases agree with TRBD1. CDR1 SSHAT and CDR2 FNYEAQ come from the germline V gene (reference sequence). The CDR3 has 13 residues. CDR3 loop: CASSLLQGTEAFF. The CDR3 region has the DNA TGTGCTAGCAGCTTATTACAGGGGACTGAAGCTTTCTTT.

The J gene is TRBJ2-3, the V gene TRBV19; TRBD1 might be the D (5 bases). The CDR3 runs 15 residues. The germline CDR1 and CDR2 sequences are LNHDA and SQIVND (reference sequence). V was clipped by 7 bases and J by 1 base, with 15 bases between them. CDR3 bases: TGTGCCAGTACCCCAGGGTCCTCCCGCACAGATACGCAGTATTTT. Encoded protein: CASTPGSSRTDTQYF. The full variable domain, in which reference TRBV19 and TRBJ2-3 provide the parts outside the CDR3, is DGGITQSPKYLFRKEGQNVTLSCEQNLNHDAMYWYRQDPGQGLRLIYYSQIVNDFQKGDIAEGYSVSREKKESFPLTVTSAQKNPTAFYLCASTPGSSRTDTQYFGPGTRLTVL.

This clone was observed a few times. This chain connects TRBV6-5 to TRBJ1-2; possible D gene TRBD1, 6 bases. CDR1 is MNHEY, CDR2 SVGAGI, per germline. The length of the CDR3 is 13 residues. Trimming pared 10 bases from V and 8 bases from J, leaving 20 bases between. The CDR3 sequence: CATQTGSGRGYTF. The CDR3 DNA follows: TGTGCCACCCAGACAGGTTCGGGGAGGGGCTACACCTTC.

The chain has TRBV5-1 and TRBJ2-7; possible D gene TRBD1, 6 bases. The CDR3 is 14 amino acids. V was trimmed by 4 bases and J by 4 bases, leaving 15 bases between them. Germline CDR1 reads SGHRS; CDR2 reads YFSETQ. The CDR3, as DNA: TGCGCCAGCAGCCCGGGACAACCTCGATACGAGCAGTACTTC. It yields the protein CASSPGQPRYEQYF.

CDR3: CASSSVGETQYF. The CDR3 DNA is TGTGCCAGCAGCTCGGTAGGGGAGACCCAGTACTTC. V is TRBV7-9 and J is TRBJ2-5; D is undetermined. The ends were cut back, 4 bases at V and 5 bases at J, with 8 bases in the middle. CDR1 is SEHNR, CDR2 FQNEAQ, per germline (reference sequence). The CDR3 sequence is 12 residues long. Drawing the rest from reference TRBV7-9 and TRBJ2-5, the complete variable domain is DTGVSQNPRHKITKRGQNVTFRCDPISEHNRLYWYRQTLGQGPEFLTYFQNEAQLEKSRLLSDRFSAERPKGSFSTLEIQRTEQGDSAMYLCASSSVGETQYFGPGTRLLVL.

This clone was recorded a few times. The V gene is TRBV19, the J gene TRBJ1-1; 8 bases are shared with TRBD1. Trimming at V came to 4 bases and at J to 7 bases, leaving 20 bases not matched to a gene. The CDR3 loop spans 18 amino acids. From germline, CDR1 is LNHDA and CDR2 SQIVND (reference sequence). CDR3 nucleotide sequence: TGTGCCAGTAGTACTCCCATCTACCGAAACAGGGGGGGCTTTGAAGCTTTCTTT. This sequence encodes CASSTPIYRNRGGFEAFF. The entire variable domain, with the rest obtained from reference TRBV19 and TRBJ1-1, is as follows: DGGITQSPKYLFRKEGQNVTLSCEQNLNHDAMYWYRQDPGQGLRLIYYSQIVNDFQKGDIAEGYSVSREKKESFPLTVTSAQKNPTAFYLCASSTPIYRNRGGFEAFFGQGTRLTVV.

CDR3 region: CASSHGGWTEAFF. The CDR3 region has the DNA TGTGCCAGCAGCCATGGAGGTTGGACTGAAGCTTTCTTT. The chain carries TRBV5-4 and TRBJ1-1; the D is unclear. The CDR3 has 13 residues. Trimming cost V 4 bases and J 5 bases, with 12 bases left between them. Germline CDR1 SGHNT, CDR2 YYREEE (reference sequence).

The chain combines TRBV7-3 with TRBJ2-1; D is ambiguous. The CDR3 is 15 amino acids. Deletions cut 2 bases from V and 6 bases from J, with 14 bases between. Germline values: CDR1 SGHTA, CDR2 FQGTGA. CDR3 nucleotides: TGTGCCAGCAGCTTAGGGTTGGCGTTTCGCAATGAGCAGTTCTTC. Translation: CASSLGLAFRNEQFF.

This chain joins TRBV19 and TRBJ1-5; D possibly corresponds to TRBD1 (6 bases). The V end was cut by 5 bases, the J end by 0 bases, with 17 bases between. The CDR3 has 17 residues. CDR1 and CDR2 from the germline V gene are LNHDA and SQIVND (reference sequence). CDR3: CASSARGSQYSNQPQHF. The CDR3 nucleotides are TGTGCCAGTAGTGCCAGGGGATCCCAGTATAGCAATCAGCCCCAGCATTTT.

V is TRBV19 and J is TRBJ1-1; D ambiguous. Trimming pared 1 base from V and 1 base from J, leaving 4 bases between. Germline V gene lookup returns CDR1 LNHDA and CDR2 SQIVND (reference sequence). The CDR3 has 13 residues. CDR3 DNA sequence: TGTGCCAGTAGTATAGGAAGGAACACTGAAGCTTTCTTT. The encoded protein is CASSIGRNTEAFF.

In nucleotides, the CDR3 is TGTGCCAGCAGTTCGCCCGGGAGGCGCGGGGGCTCCTACGAGCAGTACTTC. Its protein is CASSSPGRRGGSYEQYF. This chain connects TRBV28 to TRBJ2-7; 7 positions match TRBD2. Germline V gene sequence: CDR1 MDHEN, CDR2 SYDVKM. The junction had 12 bases not matched to a gene; V was cut back by 4 bases and J by 0 bases. The CDR3 covers 17 residues. The whole variable domain, filled in from reference TRBV28 and TRBJ2-7, reads DVKVTQSSRYLVKRTGEKVFLECVQDMDHENMFWYRQDPGLGLRLIYFSYDVKMKEKGDIPEGYSVSREKKERFSLILESASTNQTSMYLCASSSPGRRGGSYEQYFGPGTRLTVT.

The J gene is TRBJ2-7, the V gene TRBV29-1; TRBD2 matches at 11 bases. Germline loops: CDR1 SQVTM, CDR2 ANQGSEA. There are 13 residues in the CDR3. The V and J ends lost 6 bases and 4 bases, in that order; junction bases with no gene match: 5. The CDR3 DNA follows: TGCAGCGTGTCCGGGACTAGCGGTTACGAGCAGTACTTC. It translates to CSVSGTSGYEQYF.

The J gene is TRBJ2-7, the V gene TRBV11-2; maybe TRBD1 (5 bases). The CDR3 spans 14 residues. V was shortened by 1 base and J by 4 bases, with 11 bases between the two germline ends. Germline values: CDR1 SGHAT, CDR2 FQNNGV. The DNA for the CDR3 is TGTGCCAGCAGCTTAGGGCAGGGTGGGTACGAGCAGTACTTC. The encoded protein is CASSLGQGGYEQYF.

The chain joins TRBV10-3 to TRBJ1-1, with TRBD1 identical over 9 bases. V shed 3 bases, J shed 3 bases, and the junction held 5 bases outside the gene matches. The length of the CDR3 is 15 residues. Per germline, CDR1 ENHRY and CDR2 SYGVKD. This CDR3 reads CAISDRTGVDTEAFF. The CDR3 bases are TGTGCCATCAGTGACCGGACAGGGGTAGACACTGAAGCTTTCTTT.

The genes are TRBV27 and TRBJ1-2; D not certain. Deletions cut 2 bases from V and 0 bases from J, with 10 bases between. Germline V lookup: CDR1 MNHEY, CDR2 SMNVEV (reference sequence). The CDR3 is 15 residues long. CDR3 loop: CASSLGPLSNYGYTF. The CDR3 nucleotides read TGTGCCAGCAGTTTAGGGCCACTTTCTAACTATGGCTACACCTTC.

The chain has TRBV19 and TRBJ2-3, with D possibly TRBD1 on 6 matching bases. The CDR3 loop spans 15 amino acids. V was trimmed by 10 bases and J by 2 bases, leaving 19 bases between them. Germline CDR1 and CDR2: LNHDA and SQIVND (reference sequence). The CDR3 DNA is TGTGCCAACGGGACACTCTCTATCCCCACAGATACGCAGTATTTT. Translation gives CANGTLSIPTDTQYF.